Below, 29 T cell receptor beta chains from the same sample are listed, as sequenced in a study of shared clonotypes between healthy human individuals. Positively selected for CCR7, the CD45RO-negative cells used as naive CD8 cells excluded terminally differentiated effector memory CD45RA+ cells. Repertoires were generated with immunoSEQ multiplex PCR, while TCRdb's copy carries only in-frame clones and drops some. The sample lists 2 million to 2.5 million clones, approximately 94% occurring once. Sequenced input: naive CD8+ T cells sorted from blood. The source is a man between 18 and 35 years old in good health.

V and J are TRBV4-1 and TRBJ2-7; D is unresolved. CDR3 size: 14 residues. CDR1 and CDR2 from the germline V gene are MGHRA and YSYEKL. V shed 4 bases and J shed 1 base, with 11 bases lying between them. CDR3 nucleotide sequence: TGCGCCAGCAGCCTAACGACTCCTTCCTACGAGCAGTACTTC. This gives the protein CASSLTTPSYEQYF.

The chain links TRBV6-1 to TRBJ2-7; D is unresolved. The V end lost 4 bases, the J end lost 2 bases, and 9 bases lay between the germline ends. The V gene's germline CDR1 is MNHNS and CDR2 SASEGT. This CDR3 has 13 residues. CDR3 amino acids: CASSGTVTYEQYF. Written as DNA, the CDR3 is TGTGCCAGCAGTGGGACCGTTACCTACGAGCAGTACTTC.

The sample holds one count of this clone. V usage is TRBV14 and J usage is TRBJ2-1, with D unresolved. CDR3 length: 13 amino acids. V was trimmed by 4 bases and J by 9 bases, leaving 13 bases between them. Germline loops: CDR1 SGHDN, CDR2 FVKESK. CDR3 amino acids: CASSLALAGEQFF. DNA for the CDR3: TGTGCCAGCAGCCTCGCTTTAGCTGGTGAGCAGTTCTTC.

The chain couples TRBV4-2 to TRBJ2-3, with TRBD2 matching 10 bases. The ends lost 0 bases at V and 0 bases at J; junction bases unmatched: 9. There are 19 residues in the CDR3. Germline V gene lookup returns CDR1 LGHNA and CDR2 YNFKEQ. CDR3 DNA: TGTGCCAGCAGCCAAGATTTACTAGCGGGGAACCCTAGCACAGATACGCAGTATTTT. This codes for CASSQDLLAGNPSTDTQYF.

CDR3 nucleotide sequence: TGCGCCAGCAGCCGGACAGGGGCCACTGAAGCTTTCTTT. Protein sequence: CASSRTGATEAFF. The J gene is TRBJ1-1, the V gene TRBV4-3; the match to TRBD1 covers 9 bases. Trimming cost V 4 bases and J 4 bases; bases outside gene matches: 1. The CDR3 spans 13 residues. CDR1 is LGHNA and CDR2 is YSLEER in the germline V gene.

A remark on this clone: A much larger clonotype is one base distant, so this may be a read error. The chain links TRBV4-1 to TRBJ2-5; no definite D call. The CDR3 is 13 residues long. The ends were cut back, 4 bases at V and 1 base at J, with 7 bases in the middle. From germline, CDR1 is MGHRA and CDR2 YSYEKL. CDR3 amino acids: CASSPRIQETQYF. DNA for the CDR3: TGCGCCAGCAGCCCGCGGATCCAAGAGACCCAGTACTTC.

This sequence joins TRBV5-4 and TRBJ1-1, with a tentative D call TRBD1 (6 bases). Trimming stripped 4 bases from V and 7 bases from J, with 11 bases between. Germline CDR1 and CDR2: SGHNT and YYREEE (reference sequence). This CDR3 is built from 12 residues. The CDR3, as DNA: TGTGCCAGCAGCCCGGGGGGCGTTGAAGCTTTCTTT. As protein: CASSPGGVEAFF.

This chain joins TRBV30 and TRBJ2-3; 13 nucleotides match TRBD2. The CDR3 totals 18 residues. Losses at the gene ends were 0 bases for V and 5 bases for J; bases not matched to a gene: 11. CDR1 is GTSNPN and CDR2 is SVGIG in the germline V gene (reference sequence). CDR3 region: CAWSVSPAGLAGLDTQYF. As DNA, the CDR3 is TGTGCCTGGAGTGTGAGCCCAGCGGGACTAGCGGGGCTAGATACGCAGTATTTT.

This clone showed up just once. The rearrangement uses TRBV28 and TRBJ1-2; 10 bases agree with TRBD1. From germline, CDR1 is MDHEN and CDR2 SYDVKM. V was clipped by 1 base and J by 3 bases; unmatched bases: 2. CDR3 length: 15 amino acids. The CDR3, as DNA: TGTGCCAGCAGTTTATCGGGACAGGGGTACTATGGCTACACCTTC. As protein: CASSLSGQGYYGYTF.

V gene TRBV27 combines with J gene TRBJ1-1; D gene unclear. Germline CDR1 reads MNHEY; CDR2 reads SMNVEV (reference sequence). The CDR3 totals 14 residues. With 2 bases removed from V and 0 bases from J, the gap between germline ends came to 7 bases. CDR3 sequence: CASSLTVMNTEAFF. In DNA form, the CDR3 reads TGTGCCAGCAGTTTAACAGTTATGAACACTGAAGCTTTCTTT.

This clone was counted a single time. This chain joins TRBV4-3 and TRBJ2-2; the D gene could be TRBD1 or TRBD2 (5 bases each). This CDR3 is 14 amino acids long. The germline V gene encodes CDR1 LGHNA and CDR2 YSLEER. V lost 3 bases, J lost 5 bases, and 10 bases lay in between. CDR3 sequence (DNA): TGCGCCAGCAGCCACCTCGAGGGGACCGGGGAGCTGTTTTTT. This codes for CASSHLEGTGELFF.

Regarding this clone: Other DNA sequences from this sample encode an identical CDR3 as well. The CDR3 DNA reads TGTGCCAGCAGTATGGGGGGCACTGAAGCTTTCTTT. Its translation: CASSMGGTEAFF. The chain recombines TRBV6-5 with TRBJ1-1; tentatively, D is TRBD1 (5 bases). V shed 5 bases and J shed 4 bases, with 8 bases lying between them. Per germline, CDR1 MNHEY and CDR2 SVGAGI. The CDR3 has 12 amino acids.

The chain joins TRBV9 to TRBJ2-1; D not resolved. V was clipped by 4 bases and J by 0 bases, with 14 bases between them. CDR1 SGDLS and CDR2 YYNGEE come from the germline V gene. The CDR3 contains 16 residues. Written as DNA, the CDR3 is TGTGCCAGCAGCTCTGAGCCTGGTAGCTCCTACAATGAGCAGTTCTTC. Its protein product is CASSSEPGSSYNEQFF.

The chain carries TRBV19 and TRBJ2-2; D might be TRBD1 (6 bases). Germline V lookup: CDR1 LNHDA, CDR2 SQIVND (reference sequence). Deletions cut 3 bases from V and 0 bases from J, with 23 bases between. The CDR3 runs 20 residues. The CDR3 loop reads CASSILHLGIGQPNTGELFF. DNA of the CDR3: TGTGCCAGTAGTATCCTCCATCTCGGGATAGGACAGCCGAACACCGGGGAGCTGTTTTTT.

This chain joins TRBV5-6 and TRBJ1-1; D possibly corresponds to TRBD1 (5 bases). Germline-derived CDR1 and CDR2 are SGHDT and YYEEEE. The CDR3 contains 14 residues. The ends were cut back, 3 bases at V and 2 bases at J, with 11 bases in the middle. The CDR3 region is CASSWGRVNTEAFF. CDR3 sequence (DNA): TGTGCCAGCAGCTGGGGACGGGTTAACACTGAAGCTTTCTTT.

This chain links TRBV27 with TRBJ2-1, with D perhaps matching TRBD2 (6 bases). V gave up 5 bases and J gave up 3 bases, with 17 bases separating them. The CDR3 totals 16 residues. Germline CDR1 is MNHEY and CDR2 is SMNVEV (reference sequence). The CDR3 DNA follows: TGTGCCAGCAGTAACCTCGGAGTAGCGGACTACAATGAGCAGTTCTTC. Translated: CASSNLGVADYNEQFF.

The rearrangement joins TRBV28 to TRBJ1-2, with D hard to call. Germline V gene data show CDR1 as MDHEN and CDR2 as SYDVKM. The CDR3 length is 16 residues. Trimming left V 3 bases short and J 7 bases short, with 21 bases between. The chain's CDR3 is CASSFVPIWGNLGYTF. CDR3 DNA sequence: TGTGCCAGCAGTTTCGTTCCCATCTGGGGAAATCTTGGCTACACCTTC.

CDR3 residues: CASSLTGHSYNEQFF. The CDR3 DNA is TGTGCCAGCAGTTTGACAGGGCACTCCTACAATGAGCAGTTCTTC. V gene TRBV6-1 combines with J gene TRBJ2-1, with 7 bases fitting TRBD1. Germline assignment: CDR1 MNHNS and CDR2 SASEGT. J was trimmed by 0 bases and V by 5 bases; bases with no gene match: 4. The CDR3 covers 15 residues.

This chain links TRBV6-1 with TRBJ2-1, with D possibly being TRBD2 (5 bases). Trimming pared 3 bases from V and 2 bases from J, leaving 14 bases between. The germline V gene encodes CDR1 MNHNS and CDR2 SASEGT. This CDR3 has 16 residues. CDR3 amino acids: CASSDLDFQPYNEQFF. The CDR3 coding sequence is TGTGCCAGCAGTGATTTGGACTTCCAACCCTACAATGAGCAGTTCTTC.

This CDR3 is CASSLSYGHYEQYF. Here the CDR3 DNA reads TGTGCCAGCAGCCTTAGCTACGGGCACTACGAGCAGTACTTC. The V and J genes are TRBV5-6 and TRBJ2-7; no clear D. V was clipped by 4 bases and J by 3 bases, with 14 bases between them. Per germline, CDR1 SGHDT and CDR2 YYEEEE. This CDR3 region has 14 residues. Together with reference TRBV5-6 and TRBJ2-7, the CDR3 gives the full variable domain: DAGVTQSPTHLIKTRGQQVTLRCSPKSGHDTVSWYQQALGQGPQFIFQYYEEEERQRGNFPDRFSGHQFPNYSSELNVNALLLGDSALYLCASSLSYGHYEQYFGPGTRLTVT.

Notes on this clone: The same CDR3 arises from other DNA sequences in this sample as well. The chain combines TRBV2 with TRBJ1-5; D gene ambiguous. Trimming stripped 7 bases from V and 0 bases from J, with 7 bases between. The CDR3 totals 13 residues. The V gene's germline CDR1 is SNHLY and CDR2 FYNNEI. In DNA form, the CDR3 reads TGTGCCAGCACCGGGAATAGCAATCAGCCCCAGCATTTT. Amino acid sequence: CASTGNSNQPQHF.

V usage is TRBV4-1 and J usage is TRBJ1-5; maybe TRBD1 (6 bases). Deletions cut 3 bases from V and 6 bases from J, with 18 bases between. The CDR3 runs 16 residues. Per the germline V gene, CDR1 is MGHRA and CDR2 is YSYEKL. The CDR3 DNA follows: TGCGCCAGCAGCCAGACGGTAGGGGGGGGGCTTCAGCCCCAGCATTTT. It is translated as CASSQTVGGGLQPQHF.

This clone was detected only once. In the same sample, other DNA sequences code for this CDR3. The gene calls are TRBV7-2 and TRBJ2-7; 7 bases fit TRBD2. The CDR3 loop spans 13 amino acids. The germline gives CDR1 SGHTA, CDR2 FQGNSA. V trimming: 3 bases; J trimming: 3 bases; junction bases outside the gene matches: 2. Here the CDR3 reads CASSFRTSYEQYF. Written as DNA, the CDR3 is TGTGCCAGCAGCTTTCGGACTAGCTACGAGCAGTACTTC.

The V call is TRBV4-3, the J call TRBJ1-1, with 8 nucleotides matching TRBD1. Looked up from germline, CDR1 is LGHNA and CDR2 is YSLEER. The V segment lost 4 bases and the J segment 1 base; nucleotides outside the gene matches: 8. The CDR3 has 16 residues. CDR3 residues: CASSPTRDRRNTEAFF. For the CDR3, the DNA is TGCGCCAGCAGCCCCACCCGGGACAGGAGGAACACTGAAGCTTTCTTT.

The chain carries TRBV18 and TRBJ1-5; 7 bases match TRBD1. This CDR3 spans 15 amino acids. Germline CDR1 is KGHSH and CDR2 is LQKENI. The trim removed 3 bases at V and 4 bases at J, leaving 6 bases unmatched. Here the CDR3 DNA reads TGTGCCAGCTCACCCTTCCACAGGGGAAATCAGCCCCAGCATTTT. It yields the protein CASSPFHRGNQPQHF.

This clone was recorded only once. The same CDR3 is also encoded by other DNA sequences in this sample. The V gene is TRBV10-1, the J gene TRBJ2-2; D gene ambiguous. The CDR3 is 13 residues long. In germline, CDR1 is WNHNN, CDR2 SYGVQD (reference sequence). V was clipped by 4 bases and J by 2 bases, with 5 bases between them. For the CDR3, the DNA is TGCGCCAGCAGTGGGTCAAACACCGGGGAGCTGTTTTTT. The encoded protein is CASSGSNTGELFF.

The chain couples TRBV7-9 to TRBJ2-7; a weak D match, TRBD1 (5 bases). The CDR3 sequence is 15 residues long. The ends were cut back, 5 bases at V and 2 bases at J, with 16 bases in the middle. CDR1 is SEHNR and CDR2 is FQNEAQ in the germline V gene (reference sequence). In DNA form, the CDR3 reads TGTGCCAGCAGCCCTCGATCAGGGTGGGCCTACGAGCAGTACTTC. It yields the protein CASSPRSGWAYEQYF.

Only one count was recorded for this clone. This CDR3 is CASSFGGFSPLHF. As DNA, the CDR3 is TGTGCCAGCAGCTTTGGGGGTTTTTCACCCCTCCACTTT. The V and J genes are TRBV5-5 and TRBJ1-6; maybe TRBD1 (5 bases). The CDR3 covers 13 residues. V lost 2 bases, J lost 9 bases, and 9 bases lay in between. CDR1 is SGHKS, CDR2 YYEKEE, per germline (reference sequence).

Note on this clone: Other DNA sequences within the sample encode an identical CDR3. The chain links TRBV27 to TRBJ2-1; no clear D. Trimming pared 8 bases from V and 1 base from J, leaving 6 bases between. This CDR3 is 12 amino acids long. Germline V gives CDR1 MNHEY, CDR2 SMNVEV (reference sequence). The CDR3 sequence is CASWSSYNEQFF. CDR3 DNA sequence: TGTGCCAGCTGGAGTTCCTACAATGAGCAGTTCTTC.